This T cell receptor beta chain was sequenced for a study of shared clonotypes between healthy human individuals. Study-wide context: The study drew on a couple of women and a few men aged 18 to 49 as donors. Study-wide results and caveats: Several donors shared around 5% of their naive CD4 clonotypes.

CDR3 size: 14 residues. The germline V gene encodes CDR1 SGHDT and CDR2 YYEEEE. With 0 bases removed from V and 5 bases from J, the gap between germline ends came to 11 bases. Concerning this clone itself: No antigen is known for it.

Authors' data handling: Quality scores were absent from the junction-only immunoSEQ sequences, so filtering differed. Clones were read by immunoSEQ multiplex PCR, and TCRdb kept only the in-frame ones, dropping some. V and J calls plus clone size are reproduced from that table; the DNA served to infer D and trimming. Here the sample spans about 600,000 clones, over 95% being singletons. Positive CCR7 selection of CD45RO-negative cells yielded the naive CD8 cells, and terminally differentiated effector memory CD45RA+ cells were excluded. This sequence originates from a woman aged 25 to 39 in good health. The sample taken for sequencing was naive CD8+ T cells sorted from blood. The chain carries TRBV5-6 and TRBJ1-1; weak D call: TRBD1 (5 bases). The CDR3 protein is CASSLDAGPTEAFF. The CDR3 DNA follows: TGTGCCAGCAGCTTGGATGCAGGGCCGACTGAAGCTTTCTTT.